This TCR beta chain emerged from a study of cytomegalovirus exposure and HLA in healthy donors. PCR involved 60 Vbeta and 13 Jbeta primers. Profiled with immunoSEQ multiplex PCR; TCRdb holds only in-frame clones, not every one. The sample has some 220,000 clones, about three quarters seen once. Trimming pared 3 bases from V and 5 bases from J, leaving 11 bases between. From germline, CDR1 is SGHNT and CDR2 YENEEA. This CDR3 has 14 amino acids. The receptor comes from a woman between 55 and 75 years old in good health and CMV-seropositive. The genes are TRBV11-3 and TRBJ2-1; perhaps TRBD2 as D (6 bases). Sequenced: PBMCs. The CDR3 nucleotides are TGTGCCAGCAGCTTGTCACTAGCTAACAATGAGCAGTTCTTC. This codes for CASSLSLANNEQFF.